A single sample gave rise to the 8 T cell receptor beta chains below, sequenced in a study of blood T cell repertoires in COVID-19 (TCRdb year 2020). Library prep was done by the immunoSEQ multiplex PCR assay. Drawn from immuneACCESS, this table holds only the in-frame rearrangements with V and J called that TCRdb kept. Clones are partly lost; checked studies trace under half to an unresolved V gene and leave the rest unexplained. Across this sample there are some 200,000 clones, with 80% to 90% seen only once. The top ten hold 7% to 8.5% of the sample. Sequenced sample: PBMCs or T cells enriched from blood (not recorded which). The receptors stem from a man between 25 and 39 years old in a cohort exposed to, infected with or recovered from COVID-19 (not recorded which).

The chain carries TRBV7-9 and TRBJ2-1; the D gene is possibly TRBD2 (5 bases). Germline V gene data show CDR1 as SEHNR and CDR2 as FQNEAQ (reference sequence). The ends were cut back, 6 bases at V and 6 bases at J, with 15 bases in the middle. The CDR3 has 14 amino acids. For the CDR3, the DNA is TGTGCCAGCAGTACCCGGGGAGTCCCCAATGAGCAGTTCTTC. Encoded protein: CASSTRGVPNEQFF. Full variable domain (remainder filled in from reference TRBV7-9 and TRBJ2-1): DTGVSQNPRHKITKRGQNVTFRCDPISEHNRLYWYRQTLGQGPEFLTYFQNEAQLEKSRLLSDRFSAERPKGSFSTLEIQRTEQGDSAMYLCASSTRGVPNEQFFGPGTRLTVL.

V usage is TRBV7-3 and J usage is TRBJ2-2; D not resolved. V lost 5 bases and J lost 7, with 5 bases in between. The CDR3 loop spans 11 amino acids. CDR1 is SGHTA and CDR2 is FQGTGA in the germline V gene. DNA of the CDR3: TGTGCCAGCAGCGTCTACGGGGAGCTGTTTTTT. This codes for CASSVYGELFF. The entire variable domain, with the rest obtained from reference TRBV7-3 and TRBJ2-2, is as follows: GAGVSQTPSNKVTEKGKYVELRCDPISGHTALYWYRQSLGQGPEFLIYFQGTGAADDSGLPNDRFFAVRPEGSVSTLKIQRTERGDSAVYLCASSVYGELFFGEGSRLTVL.

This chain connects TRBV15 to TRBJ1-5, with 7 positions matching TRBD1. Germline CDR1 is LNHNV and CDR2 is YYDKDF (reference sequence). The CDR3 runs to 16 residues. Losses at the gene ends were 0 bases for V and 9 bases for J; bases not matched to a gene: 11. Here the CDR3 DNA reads TGTGCCACCAGCAGAGATTCCGGGACAGCGATAGGGCCCCAGCATTTT. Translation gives CATSRDSGTAIGPQHF.

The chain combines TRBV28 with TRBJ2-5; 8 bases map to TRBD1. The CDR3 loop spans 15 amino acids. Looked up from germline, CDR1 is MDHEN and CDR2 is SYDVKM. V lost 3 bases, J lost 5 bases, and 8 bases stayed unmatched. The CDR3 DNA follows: TGTGCCAGCAGTTTGCGGACAGGGTATCAGGAGACCCAGTACTTC. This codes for CASSLRTGYQETQYF.

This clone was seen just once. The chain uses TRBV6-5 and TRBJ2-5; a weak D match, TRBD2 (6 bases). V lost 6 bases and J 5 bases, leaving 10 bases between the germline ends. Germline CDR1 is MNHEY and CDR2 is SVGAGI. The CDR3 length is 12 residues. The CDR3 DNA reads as TGTGCCAGCAGCCGCGGGACGGAGACCCAGTACTTC. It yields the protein CASSRGTETQYF.

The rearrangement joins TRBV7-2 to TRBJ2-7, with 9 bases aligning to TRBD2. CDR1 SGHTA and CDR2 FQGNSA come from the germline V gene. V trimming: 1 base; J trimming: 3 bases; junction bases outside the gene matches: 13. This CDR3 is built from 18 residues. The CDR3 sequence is CASSLGFLASGVGYEQYF. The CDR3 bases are TGTGCCAGCAGCTTAGGTTTCTTAGCTAGCGGGGTGGGCTACGAGCAGTACTTC.

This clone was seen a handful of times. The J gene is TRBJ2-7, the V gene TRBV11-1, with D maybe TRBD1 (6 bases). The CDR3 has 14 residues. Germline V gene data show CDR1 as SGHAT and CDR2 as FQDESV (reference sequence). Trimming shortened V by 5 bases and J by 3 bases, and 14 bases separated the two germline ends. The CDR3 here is CASSRDIVLYEQYF. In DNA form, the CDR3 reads TGTGCCAGCAGCCGGGACATAGTACTCTACGAGCAGTACTTC.

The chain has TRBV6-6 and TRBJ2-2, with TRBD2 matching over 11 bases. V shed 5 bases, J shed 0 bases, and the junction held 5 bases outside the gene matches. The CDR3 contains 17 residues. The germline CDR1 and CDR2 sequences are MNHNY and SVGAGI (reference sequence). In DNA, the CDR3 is TGTGCCAGCAGTCGGGGACTAGCGGACTCGAACACCGGGGAGCTGTTTTTT. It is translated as CASSRGLADSNTGELFF.